The 18 T cell receptor beta chains below were found in one sample sequenced in a study of cytomegalovirus exposure and HLA in healthy donors. The PCR employed 60 Vbeta primers together with 13 Jbeta primers. This table comes from immunoSEQ multiplex PCR, and its TCRdb copy is limited to in-frame clones, with some not included. The sample has some 110,000 clones; 10% to 15% are singletons. Sample: PBMCs. These receptors originate from a man aged 40-50 years in good health and CMV-seropositive.

In its sample, this clone was seen a few times. The chain couples TRBV6-6 to TRBJ2-5; possibly TRBD2 for D (6 bases). Germline CDR1 reads MNHNY; CDR2 reads SVGAGI (reference sequence). This CDR3 region has 15 residues. Trimming pared 0 bases from V and 3 bases from J, leaving 11 bases between. The CDR3 loop is CASSYSGGGEETQYF. CDR3 sequence (DNA): TGTGCCAGCAGTTACTCGGGAGGAGGGGAAGAGACCCAGTACTTC.

The chain joins TRBV11-1 to TRBJ1-5; D perhaps matches TRBD1 (5 bases). Trimming stripped 1 base from V and 9 bases from J, with 7 bases between. The length of the CDR3 is 12 residues. Germline values: CDR1 SGHAT, CDR2 FQDESV (reference sequence). The CDR3 sequence is CASSLVGGPQHF. Written as DNA, the CDR3 is TGTGCCAGCAGCTTAGTGGGGGGGCCCCAGCATTTT.

The chain has TRBV29-1 and TRBJ1-1; TRBD1 matches 7 bases. Trimming took 7 bases from V and 0 from J; bases not matched to a gene: 5. This CDR3 comprises 13 residues. Per germline, CDR1 SQVTM and CDR2 ANQGSEA. CDR3 protein: CSAAGQMNTEAFF. CDR3 sequence (DNA): TGCAGCGCCGCGGGACAGATGAACACTGAAGCTTTCTTT.

This clone was found a few times. The rearrangement joins TRBV7-9 to TRBJ2-2; TRBD2 might be the D (5 bases). CDR3 length: 13 amino acids. Trimming removed 6 bases from V and 6 bases from J, with 11 bases in between. Per germline, CDR1 SEHNR and CDR2 FQNEAQ (reference sequence). The CDR3 spells CASSPGSPGELFF. Written as DNA, the CDR3 is TGTGCCAGCAGTCCGGGATCCCCCGGGGAGCTGTTTTTT.

The genes are TRBV5-6 and TRBJ2-7; 11 nucleotides align to TRBD2. Trimming at V came to 2 bases and at J to 1 base, leaving 5 bases not matched to a gene. The CDR3 totals 16 residues. Germline assignment: CDR1 SGHDT and CDR2 YYEEEE. The chain's CDR3 is CASSFTGLAASYEQYF. The CDR3 nucleotides read TGTGCCAGCAGCTTCACGGGACTAGCGGCTTCCTACGAGCAGTACTTC.

This rearrangement joins TRBV27 to TRBJ2-7; D might be TRBD2 (6 bases). Germline loops: CDR1 MNHEY, CDR2 SMNVEV (reference sequence). The length of the CDR3 is 15 residues. The V and J ends lost 4 bases and 2 bases respectively, with 15 bases between them. CDR3: CASSSSGRGTYEQYF. The DNA of the CDR3 is TGTGCCAGCAGTTCATCCGGTCGCGGGACCTACGAGCAGTACTTC.

The V and J genes are TRBV10-3 and TRBJ1-1, with D unclear. Trimming removed 0 bases at V and 7 bases at J, with 12 bases between. This CDR3 spans 14 amino acids. Germline V CDR1 and CDR2: ENHRY, SYGVKD. The DNA of the CDR3 is TGTGCCATCAGTGAGTCGGAGGGTTTGGGTGAAGCTTTCTTT. Translating it yields CAISESEGLGEAFF.

CDR3 amino acids: CASSVMGSGHEQYF. As DNA, the CDR3 is TGCGCCAGCAGCGTGATGGGGTCAGGGCACGAGCAGTACTTC. The V and J genes are TRBV5-1 and TRBJ2-7; D may be TRBD1 (5 bases). Trimming removed 4 bases at V and 5 bases at J, with 16 bases between. The CDR3 length is 14 residues. CDR1 SGHRS and CDR2 YFSETQ come from the germline V gene.

This clone was counted between two and nine times. This chain joins TRBV7-9 and TRBJ2-2; no reliable D call. CDR1 is SEHNR, CDR2 FQNEAQ, per germline (reference sequence). The CDR3 covers 17 residues. The V gene lost 2 bases and the J gene lost 4 bases, with 17 bases spanning the gap. The CDR3, as DNA: TGTGCCAGCAGCTTATACCCCACGCCCCGAGGCACCGGGGAGCTGTTTTTT. It translates to CASSLYPTPRGTGELFF.

This clone was seen a handful of times. The rearrangement links TRBV4-1 to TRBJ1-2; D is unresolved. The CDR3 sequence is 14 residues long. Germline lookup yields CDR1 MGHRA and CDR2 YSYEKL. V dropped 3 bases and J dropped 5 bases, with 13 bases sitting between them. Written as DNA, the CDR3 is TGCGCCAGCAGCCAGGAGTCCCTCTGGTATGGCTACACCTTC. Translation gives CASSQESLWYGYTF.

In its sample, this clone was seen a few times. J is TRBJ2-1 and V is TRBV7-8, with 8 bases aligning to TRBD2. Germline V gene data show CDR1 as SGHVS and CDR2 as FQNEAQ. This CDR3 has 16 amino acids. Trimming took 5 bases from V and 0 from J; bases not matched to a gene: 6. CDR3 in amino acids: CASSRRGASSYNEQFF. CDR3 bases: TGTGCCAGCAGCAGGCGGGGGGCGAGCTCCTACAATGAGCAGTTCTTC.

This clone was observed a few times. This rearrangement joins TRBV11-2 to TRBJ1-4; D might be TRBD1 (5 bases). The CDR3 extends over 15 amino acids. V was pared by 2 bases and J by 5 bases, with 12 bases between. Germline V CDR1 and CDR2: SGHAT, FQNNGV. The CDR3 here is CASSLMGTENEKLFF. The CDR3 nucleotides are TGTGCCAGCAGCTTAATGGGGACTGAGAATGAAAAACTGTTTTTT.

This sequence joins TRBV5-1 and TRBJ2-2; D is possibly TRBD2 (5 bases). V dropped 2 bases and J dropped 1 base, with 12 bases sitting between them. The CDR3 spans 16 residues. From germline, CDR1 is SGHRS and CDR2 YFSETQ. CDR3 coding DNA: TGCGCCAGCAGCTTTACCGGGGTTCAGAACACCGGGGAGCTGTTTTTT. It is translated as CASSFTGVQNTGELFF.

The chain carries TRBV5-1 and TRBJ2-7; 14 bases agree with TRBD2. Looked up from germline, CDR1 is SGHRS and CDR2 is YFSETQ. The ends lost 2 bases at V and 5 bases at J; junction bases unmatched: 6. This CDR3 spans 16 amino acids. The chain's CDR3 is CASSLGGLAGVHEQYF. CDR3 sequence (DNA): TGCGCCAGCAGCTTAGGGGGACTAGCGGGAGTGCACGAGCAGTACTTC.

This clone was seen a few times. This rearrangement joins TRBV7-9 to TRBJ2-3, with a tentative D call TRBD1 (5 bases). The CDR3 is 15 residues long. The germline V and J ends were trimmed by 5 bases and 3 bases, with 15 bases remaining between them. Germline CDR1 SEHNR, CDR2 FQNEAQ (reference sequence). The CDR3 coding sequence is TGTGCCAGCAGCCCAAGGGGATCCCGAACAGATACGCAGTATTTT. Its protein is CASSPRGSRTDTQYF.

There are a few counts of this clone. The V call is TRBV5-1, the J call TRBJ2-3; D might be TRBD2 (6 bases). The CDR3 consists of 13 residues. Germline CDR1 is SGHRS and CDR2 is YFSETQ. Trimming cost V 2 bases and J 5 bases, with 9 bases left between them. In nucleotides, the CDR3 is TGCGCCAGCAGCTTCCCGGGAGAAGATACGCAGTATTTT. Protein: CASSFPGEDTQYF.

There are many counts of this clone. The DNA for the CDR3 is TGTGCCTGGAGACGGCTAGCGAACACCGGGGAGCTGTTTTTT. It codes for CAWRRLANTGELFF. This chain links TRBV30 with TRBJ2-2; no firm D call. Germline CDR1 and CDR2: GTSNPN and SVGIG (reference sequence). CDR3 length equals 14 residues. V was shortened by 3 bases and J by 0 bases, with 8 bases between the two germline ends.

The genes are TRBV5-1 and TRBJ1-2; D gene unclear. V was cut by 4 bases and J by 8 bases, with 18 bases left in between. The CDR3 totals 14 residues. CDR1 is SGHRS, CDR2 YFSETQ, per germline. The CDR3 loop is CASSPTSPQRGYTF. The CDR3 DNA sequence: TGCGCCAGCAGCCCGACCTCGCCCCAGAGGGGCTACACCTTC.